This is a list of T cell receptor beta chains from one sample in a study of blood T cell repertoires in COVID-19. This table comes from immunoSEQ multiplex PCR, and its TCRdb copy is limited to in-frame clones, with some not included. The sample has 250,000 or so clones, around 84% seen once; the top ten hold 1.5%. Material for sequencing was peripheral blood. The receptors were sampled from a woman in her thirties or forties who had recovered from COVID-19. Each CDR3 is given with its conserved first and last residue. The D gene is left open where the match is weak. Only part of the rows carry a size: once, few, many, or a class if the clone is expanded.

TRBJ2-7 . TRBV28 . TGTGCCAGCAGCCCGGGACACCCTTACGAGCAGTACTTC CASSPGHPYEQYF
TRBJ1-4 . TRBV3-1/TRBV3-2 TRBD1 TGTGCCAGCAGCCATCATAAGACAGGGCAGCCGTTTTTT CASSHHKTGQPFF
TRBJ2-2 . TRBV2 . TGTGCCAGCAGTGTTCAGGGATACACCGGGGAGCTGTTTTTT CASSVQGYTGELFF
TRBJ1-5 . TRBV24-1 . TGTGCCACCAGTGATACGAGGGAGGGTAATCAGCCCCAGCATTTT CATSDTREGNQPQHF
TRBJ2-5 . TRBV30 . TGTGCCTGGACCACCCGAGGGGGTGTCCAAGAGACCCAGTACTTC CAWTTRGGVQETQYF
TRBJ2-3 . TRBV24-1 TRBD2 TGTGCCACCAGTGATTCAGGGAGGACTAGCGGGATCACAGATACGCAGTATTTT CATSDSGRTSGITDTQYF
TRBJ2-7 once TRBV2 . TGTGCCAGCAGTGCCAGCGAGACCTACGAGCAGTACTTC CASSASETYEQYF
TRBJ1-5 . TRBV19 TRBD1 TGTGCCAGTAGTATAGGCTTGGGGACAGCAAGTGGACCCCAGCATTTT CASSIGLGTASGPQHF
TRBJ1-4 . TRBV5-1 TRBD1 TGCGCCAGCAGCTTTCAGGGGGCAACTAATGAAAAACTGTTTTTT CASSFQGATNEKLFF
TRBJ1-4 . TRBV30 TRBD1 TGTGCCTGGAGTTCGGGGACAGTCGAAAAACTGTTTTTT CAWSSGTVEKLFF
TRBJ1-2 . TRBV10-3 TRBD1 TGTGCCATCAGTGAGGGACAGGGGGCGCATGGCTATGGCTACACCTTC CAISEGQGAHGYGYTF
TRBJ2-3 . TRBV19 . TGTGCCAGTAGTATAGGGGGCTTCACAGATACGCAGTATTTT CASSIGGFTDTQYF
TRBJ2-7 . TRBV2 . TGTGCCAGCAGTGGTAAGCAGGGGTACTACGAGCAGTACTTC CASSGKQGYYEQYF
TRBJ2-4 . TRBV11-3 TRBD1 TGTGCCAGCAGCCCGGACAGGGGGCATCTGGCCAAAAACATTCAGTACTTC CASSPDRGHLAKNIQYF
TRBJ2-4 . TRBV5-5 . TGTGCCAGCAGCCCGGGACACCAAGCCAAAAACATTCAGTACTTC CASSPGHQAKNIQYF
TRBJ2-5 . TRBV5-6 TRBD1 TGTGCCAGCAGCAGGACAGGGGTTGGGGAGACCCAGTACTTC CASSRTGVGETQYF
TRBJ2-1 . TRBV20-1 TRBD1 TGCAGTGCTAGTGACAGGGGCTCCTACAATGAGCAGTTCTTC CSASDRGSYNEQFF
TRBJ2-3 once TRBV19 . TGTGCCAGTAGGCGGACAGCCTTCAGCACAGATACGCAGTATTTT CASRRTAFSTDTQYF
TRBJ2-3 . TRBV4-1 . TGCGCCAGCAGCCAAGAATCTAGCACAGATACGCAGTATTTT CASSQESSTDTQYF
TRBJ2-7 . TRBV10-3 TRBD2 TGTGCCATCAGTTTACAGCGGACTAGCGGGGTCTACGAGCAGTACTTC CAISLQRTSGVYEQYF
TRBJ2-1 . TRBV7-6 TRBD2 TGTGCCAGCAGCGCCGGAGCTAGCGGCGGAGGTTGGGAGTTCTTC CASSAGASGGGWEFF
TRBJ1-4 . TRBV28 . TGTGCCAGCAGAGATAGGAGCCGAAAAAAACTGTTTTTT CASRDRSRKKLFF
TRBJ1-2 . TRBV19 TRBD1 TGTGCCAGTAGTATAGCATCGACAGGGGCCACCTATGGCTACACCTTC CASSIASTGATYGYTF
TRBJ1-5 once TRBV7-3 . TGTGCCAGCAGCTTAACGGGAGACCAGCCCCAGCATTTT CASSLTGDQPQHF
TRBJ1-4 . TRBV7-8 TRBD1 TGTGCCAGCAGCTCCTTACAGGGGGCGCTAGGTGAAAAACTGTTTTTT CASSSLQGALGEKLFF
TRBJ1-1 . TRBV6-5 TRBD1 TGTGCCACCGCTCCAAGCACAACAGGGGAAGGAGCTTTCTTT CATAPSTTGEGAFF
TRBJ2-7 . TRBV19 TRBD1 TGTGCCAGCCGAAAACAGGGGACCCTCTACGAGCAGTACTTC CASRKQGTLYEQYF
TRBJ1-6 few TRBV6-4 . TGTGCCAGCAGCGAAACAGGGTCGCTAAATTCACCCCTCCACTTT CASSETGSLNSPLHF
TRBJ2-6 once TRBV4-2 TRBD2 TGTGCCAGCAGCCCAGGACTAGCGGGGGCTGGGGCCAACGTCCTGACTTTC CASSPGLAGAGANVLTF
TRBJ2-2 . TRBV19 . TGTGCCAGTAGCGTGGGCAGTACGAACACCGGGGAGCTGTTTTTT CASSVGSTNTGELFF
TRBJ1-2 . TRBV7-9 . TGTGCCAGCAGCGAGAACAGTGGCTATGGCTACACCTTC CASSENSGYGYTF
TRBJ2-3 . TRBV6-5 . TGTGCCAGCAGCCCCAGGGGTCCCGGTCAGGATACGCAGTATTTT CASSPRGPGQDTQYF
TRBJ2-6 . TRBV6-5 . TGTGCCAGCAGGACTCGATCTGGGGCCAACGTCCTGACTTTC CASRTRSGANVLTF
TRBJ2-1 . TRBV14 TRBD2 TGTGCCAGCAGCCAAGGGAACCGGGGGGGGTGGAATGAGCAGTTCTTC CASSQGNRGGWNEQFF
TRBJ1-1 . TRBV9 . TGTGCCAGCAGCGTAGGCACAACGAACACTGAAGCTTTCTTT CASSVGTTNTEAFF
TRBJ2-7 . TRBV30 TRBD2 TGTGCCTGGAGTTGGACTAGCGGGGGGCAGAAGCAGTACTTC CAWSWTSGGQKQYF
TRBJ2-2 . TRBV7-2 . TGTGCCAGCAGCTTGTCAGTGTCGAACACCGGGGAGCTGTTTTTT CASSLSVSNTGELFF
TRBJ1-2 . TRBV5-4 TRBD1 TGTGCCAGCAGCCGGGACAGCAACTATGGCTACACCTTC CASSRDSNYGYTF
TRBJ1-1 . TRBV3-1/TRBV3-2 TRBD1 TGTGCCAGCAGCGCGACAGGGGGCCGTCGCGGAGCTTTCTTT CASSATGGRRGAFF
TRBJ1-4 . TRBV6-5 . TGTGCCAGCAGACCCAGGGGTGGTTACGAGAAACTGTTTTTT CASRPRGGYEKLFF